These T cell receptor beta chains were read from a single sample in a study of technical replicates of blood from a handful of donors. The repertoire was sequenced with immunoSEQ multiplex PCR; TCRdb's copy has only in-frame clones and lacks some. The data show over 55,000 clones, over 75% seen once. Sequenced sample: PBMCs. The receptors come from a human donor in good health. Some clones in this sample may be carry-over from other donors' samples. CDR3s include the opening cysteine and the closing phenylalanine or tryptophan. The D gene is left open where the match is weak. The size of a clone is reported for some rows only, either as once, few or many, or as a class for expanded clones.

J gene,clone size,V gene,D gene,CDR3 DNA,CDR3 protein
TRBJ2-1,once,TRBV7-6,TRBD2,TGTGCCAGCAGCTTCGGCGGGAGGGTCAATGAGCAGTTCTTC,CASSFGGRVNEQFF
TRBJ1-2,once,TRBV7-9,.,TGTGCCAGCAGCGCCCAGGACAGTAACTATGGCTACACCTTC,CASSAQDSNYGYTF
TRBJ1-1,.,TRBV5-4,TRBD1,TGTGCCAGCAGACAGGGGACAGGGGGCGGGACTGAAGCTTTCTTT,CASRQGTGGGTEAFF
TRBJ1-2,.,TRBV28,TRBD1,TGTGCCAGCAGTTTAGGGACAGGGGGTCTATACGGTGGCTACACCTTC,CASSLGTGGLYGGYTF
TRBJ1-2,few,TRBV14,.,TGTGCCAGCAGCCAAGGGTTCGGGGTCCGGTATGGCTACACCTTC,CASSQGFGVRYGYTF
TRBJ1-2,.,TRBV29-1,.,TGCAGCGTCTTTTCCTCCCGGGCCCTCAGGGGCTATGGCTACACCTTC,CSVFSSRALRGYGYTF
TRBJ2-7,.,TRBV6-4,.,TGTGCCAGCAGTGATACTGAACAGGGCGAGCAGTACTTC,CASSDTEQGEQYF
TRBJ2-2,.,TRBV5-6,.,TGTGCCACTAATCGGGGGAGGACATACACCGGGGAGCTGTTTTTT,CATNRGRTYTGELFF
TRBJ2-1,.,TRBV9,TRBD1,TGTGCCAGCAGCCCAACAGGGGGCGGATACAATGAGCAGTTCTTC,CASSPTGGGYNEQFF
TRBJ2-4,.,TRBV7-2,TRBD2,TGTGCCAGCAGCACCCGGGGGGGTTTGAACATTCAGTACTTC,CASSTRGGLNIQYF
TRBJ1-2,.,TRBV4-3,.,TGCGCCAGCAGCCAAGAATGGAGTGGGGCCTATGGCTACACCTTC,CASSQEWSGAYGYTF
TRBJ1-2,.,TRBV5-6,.,TGTGCCAGCAGCTTGGGCGTGGGAGGGAATTATGGCTACACCTTC,CASSLGVGGNYGYTF
TRBJ2-7,.,TRBV28,.,TGTGCCAGCAGTTTTCTGAGCTCCTACGAGCAGTACTTC,CASSFLSSYEQYF
TRBJ1-1,.,TRBV6-6,.,TGTGCCAGCAGTCTTAGGAGTGAAGCTTTCTTT,CASSLRSEAFF
TRBJ1-5,.,TRBV6-5,.,TGTGCCAGCACTTTGGGGGCTAATCAGCCCCAGCATTTT,CASTLGANQPQHF
TRBJ1-1,.,TRBV5-4,.,TGCGCCAGCAGCCCTGGTGGGAGGAACACTGAAGCTTTCTTT,CASSPGGRNTEAFF
TRBJ2-5,.,TRBV5-4,.,TGTGCCAGCAGGCCCCTAGCAGAACAAGAGACCCAGTACTTC,CASRPLAEQETQYF
TRBJ2-7,.,TRBV28,.,TGTGCCAGCAGTTTAGGCGGGGCCGGATTGGGGCAGTACTTC,CASSLGGAGLGQYF
TRBJ2-2,once,TRBV6-6,.,TGTGCCAGCACTACGTTCCCGAACACCGGGGAGCTGTTTTTT,CASTTFPNTGELFF
TRBJ2-5,once,TRBV2,TRBD2,TGTGCCAGCAGTCCAAGGACGGGGGGAGGGGAGACCCAGTACTTC,CASSPRTGGGETQYF
TRBJ2-7,.,TRBV7-2,TRBD1,TGTGCCAGCAGCTCGACCGGGACAGCCTACGAGCAGTACTTC,CASSSTGTAYEQYF
TRBJ2-1,.,TRBV10-3,.,TGTGCCACCTCCTCCTACAATGAGCAGTTCTTC,CATSSYNEQFF
TRBJ2-1,.,TRBV27,TRBD2,TGTGCCAGCAGTTTATTGACTAGCGGGTTCTACAATGAGCAGTTCTTC,CASSLLTSGFYNEQFF
TRBJ2-7,few,TRBV7-2,TRBD2,TGTGCCAGCAGCTTCGAGACTAGCCAGCAGTACTTC,CASSFETSQQYF
TRBJ2-1,.,TRBV5-1,.,TGCGCCAGCAGCCCCGGCCGGGACAAGACCTACAATGAGCAGTTCTTC,CASSPGRDKTYNEQFF
TRBJ1-1,.,TRBV19,.,TGTGCCAGTACGACAGTGCTTAACACTGAAGCTTTCTTT,CASTTVLNTEAFF
TRBJ2-1,.,TRBV19,.,TGTGCCAGTAGTACCCCATACAGGTCCGATGAGCAGTTCTTC,CASSTPYRSDEQFF
TRBJ2-5,.,TRBV25-1,TRBD1,TGTGCCAGCAGTATTCCCCGGGACAGACAAGAGACCCAGTACTTC,CASSIPRDRQETQYF
TRBJ1-6,.,TRBV9,.,TGTGCCAGCGCTGGGGGGTTGGATAATTCACCCCTCCACTTT,CASAGGLDNSPLHF
TRBJ2-1,.,TRBV7-8,.,TGTGCCAGCAGCTTAGGGGCCAATTGGGGCATTGAGCAGTTCTTC,CASSLGANWGIEQFF